This TCR beta chain comes out of a study of CD8 T cells in ankylosing spondylitis. Study-level points and caveats: Seemingly distinctive of ankylosing spondylitis blood was a TCR beta motif formed by eight highly homologous variants. With a CD8+ phenotype, disease-linked clones were relatively rare in peripheral blood.

This CDR3 is 13 amino acids long. The germline CDR1 and CDR2 sequences are SSHAT and FNYEAQ (reference sequence). The authors made TCR beta libraries by quantitative 5'-RACE with molecular barcodes. MiXCR was run by TCRdb on the 5' RACE reads, yielding one entry per CDR3 protein. The repertoire holds about 800,000 distinct CDR3 sequences, with 10% to 15% as singletons. Of note for this clonotype: What it binds is unknown. One junction end does not reproduce the germline sequence, and a read error may be involved.

The receptor was isolated from a male donor with ankylosing spondylitis. V and J are TRBV7-7 and TRBJ2-1, with 7 bases fitting TRBD1. Material: blood, either unsorted or a sorted T cell fraction (not recorded which). Here the CDR3 reads CASSSDRNGEQFF. The CDR3 DNA is TGTGCTAGCAGCTCGGACAGGAACGGTGAGCAGTTCTTC.